The source of this TCR beta chain is a study of shared clonotypes between healthy human individuals. As concerns this clone: Its antigen is currently unknown.

Repertoires were generated with immunoSEQ multiplex PCR, while TCRdb's copy carries only in-frame clones and drops some. Of over 400,000 clones detected, 95% to 96% appear once; the ten largest clones hold nearly 0.065%. A split of CD4+ cells into CD45RA+ naive and CD45RA-negative memory subsets was performed. Overall study findings and caveats: Clonotype sharing across donors was expected to vary with sequencing depth.

Trimming took off 2 bases at V and 7 bases at J, with 11 bases between the two ends. Germline values: CDR1 SGHRS, CDR2 YFSETQ. The CDR3 totals 13 residues. This sequence was found in a woman aged 25 to 45 in good health. Sequences were obtained from naive CD4+ T cells sorted from blood. Subset meaning: CD45RA+ positively selected. The rearrangement links TRBV5-1 to TRBJ2-3; the D is unclear. CDR3 sequence: CASSFSETNTQYF. The DNA of the CDR3 is TGCGCCAGCAGCTTTTCTGAAACAAATACGCAGTATTTT.